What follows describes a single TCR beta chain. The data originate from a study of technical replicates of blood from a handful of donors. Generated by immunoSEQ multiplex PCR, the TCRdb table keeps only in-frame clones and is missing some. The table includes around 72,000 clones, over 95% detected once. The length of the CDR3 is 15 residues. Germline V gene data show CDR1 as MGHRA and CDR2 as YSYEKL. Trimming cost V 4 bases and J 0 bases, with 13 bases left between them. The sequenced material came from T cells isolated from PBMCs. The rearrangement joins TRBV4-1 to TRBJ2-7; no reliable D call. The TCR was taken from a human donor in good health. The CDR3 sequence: CASSPNLDGSYEQYF. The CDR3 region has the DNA TGCGCCAGCAGCCCCAATCTAGATGGCTCCTACGAGCAGTACTTC.